The 25 T cell receptor beta chains listed next were all sequenced from one sample in a study of TIL therapy for anti-PD-1-resistant metastatic lung cancer. The libraries were made with immunoSEQ v3. Sequencing used immunoSEQ multiplex PCR; TCRdb keeps in-frame clones, though not all of them. Of tens of thousands of clones in the sample, 70% to 75% are singletons; the top ten hold about 6%. Time point reported: pre-treatment sample, taken before nivolumab and TIL therapy. Sequencing was performed on blood, taken at baseline. These receptors were collected from a person aged 25 to 80 with non-small cell lung cancer.

V is TRBV5-1 and J is TRBJ2-7; TRBD1 matches 7 bases. Per germline, CDR1 SGHRS and CDR2 YFSETQ. V was clipped by 0 bases and J by 6 bases; unmatched bases: 3. The CDR3 consists of 13 residues. CDR3 residues: CASSLEGAREQYF. DNA for the CDR3: TGCGCCAGCAGCTTGGAGGGGGCTCGCGAGCAGTACTTC.

The rearrangement uses TRBV7-2 and TRBJ1-1; tentative D call: TRBD1 (5 bases). V lost 5 bases and J lost 7, with 23 bases in between. The CDR3 is made up of 16 amino acids. Germline values: CDR1 SGHTA, CDR2 FQGNSA. CDR3 sequence: CASSPPGGGLSLEAFF. CDR3 nucleotide sequence: TGTGCCAGCAGCCCTCCGGGGGGTGGGCTGTCGCTTGAAGCTTTCTTT.

This chain uses TRBV6-1 with TRBJ2-7, with unresolved D. Between the trimmed V and J ends, which lost 5 bases and 4 bases, there was a span of 6 bases. The CDR3 is made up of 11 amino acids. Germline CDR1 reads MNHNS; CDR2 reads SASEGT. The CDR3 here is CASSYTYEQYF. The CDR3 coding sequence is TGTGCCAGCAGTTACACGTACGAGCAGTACTTC.

J is TRBJ2-6 and V is TRBV19; D call uncertain. The CDR3 has 15 residues. V lost 3 bases, J lost 6 bases, and 12 bases lay in between. CDR1 is LNHDA, CDR2 SQIVND, per germline (reference sequence). DNA for the CDR3: TGTGCCAGTAGTATTCCGGACCGGCAGGCCAACGTCCTGACTTTC. Translation gives CASSIPDRQANVLTF.

The chain recombines TRBV21-1 with TRBJ2-2. TRBV21-1 is marked as a pseudogene. The CDR3 runs 19 residues. The DNA of the CDR3 is TGTGCCAGCAGCAAATCTCGGGACACACTAATCGGGGGCACCGGGGAGCTGTTTTTT. Translating it yields CASSKSRDTLIGGTGELFF.

This chain uses TRBV27 with TRBJ1-6; the match to TRBD1 covers 8 bases. In germline, CDR1 is MNHEY, CDR2 SMNVEV (reference sequence). The CDR3 is 14 amino acids. With V trimmed by 5 bases and J by 9 bases, 6 bases remained unmatched. CDR3 DNA: TGTGCCAGCAGTGCACAGGGGGGACGTTCACCCCTCCACTTT. It translates to CASSAQGGRSPLHF.

CDR3 nucleotides: TGCGCCAGCAGCACGGGACAGATGAACACTGAAGCTTTCTTT. Amino acid sequence: CASSTGQMNTEAFF. This chain links TRBV5-1 with TRBJ1-1, with 7 bases fitting TRBD1. The CDR3 is 14 amino acids. Losses at the gene ends were 4 bases for V and 0 bases for J; bases not matched to a gene: 3. CDR1 and CDR2 (germline): SGHRS, YFSETQ.

The chain joins TRBV4-3 to TRBJ2-3; TRBD2 is a possible D gene (5 bases). Per the germline V gene, CDR1 is LGHNA and CDR2 is YSLEER. Trimming took 0 bases from V and 2 from J, leaving 9 bases between them. This CDR3 has 15 residues. CDR3 DNA: TGCGCCAGCAGCCAAGATTGGAGGACCACAGATACGCAGTATTTT. As protein: CASSQDWRTTDTQYF.

The chain uses TRBV28 and TRBJ1-2; a weak D match, TRBD1 (6 bases). The CDR3 covers 13 residues. Germline CDR1 MDHEN, CDR2 SYDVKM. Trimming took off 6 bases at V and 7 bases at J, with 15 bases between the two ends. This CDR3 reads CASRTPGAGGYTF. CDR3 DNA: TGTGCCAGCAGGACACCAGGGGCAGGTGGCTACACCTTC.

The chain combines TRBV28 with TRBJ1-1; D not certain. V lost 8 bases and J 2 bases, leaving 21 bases between the germline ends. The CDR3 loop spans 16 amino acids. CDR1 MDHEN and CDR2 SYDVKM come from the germline V gene. This CDR3 reads CASFEVTDLLNTEAFF. CDR3 coding DNA: TGTGCCAGCTTTGAGGTGACGGACCTTCTCAACACTGAAGCTTTCTTT.

The J gene is TRBJ1-2, the V gene TRBV9; D gene uncertain. The CDR3 has 13 residues. From germline, CDR1 is SGDLS and CDR2 YYNGEE. Trimming left V 0 bases short and J 8 bases short, with 11 bases between. CDR3 residues: CASSVDSGYGYTF. For the CDR3, the DNA is TGTGCCAGCAGCGTAGACTCGGGATACGGCTACACCTTC.

The chain employs TRBV20-1 and TRBJ1-4; D gene unclear. Germline V gene sequence: CDR1 DFQATT, CDR2 SNEGSKA (reference sequence). This CDR3 spans 11 amino acids. V lost 2 bases, J lost 8 bases, and 6 bases lay in between. CDR3 loop: CSARSLEKLFF. The CDR3 nucleotides read TGCAGTGCTAGATCGCTAGAAAAACTGTTTTTT.

The CDR3 reads CASSSGGGELFF. CDR3 in DNA: TGCGCCAGCAGCTCTGGGGGCGGGGAGCTGTTTTTT. The V gene is TRBV5-1, the J gene TRBJ2-2; D assignment may be TRBD1 or TRBD2 (5 bases each). The CDR3 has 12 residues. Between the trimmed V and J ends, which lost 3 bases and 7 bases, there was a span of 7 bases. The V gene's germline CDR1 is SGHRS and CDR2 YFSETQ.

CDR3 amino acids: CASSQDGPQETQYF. In nucleotides, the CDR3 is TGTGCCAGCAGCCAGGACGGCCCCCAAGAGACCCAGTACTTC. V usage is TRBV11-3 and J usage is TRBJ2-5; no clear D. CDR3 size: 14 residues. Trimming stripped 5 bases from V and 1 base from J, with 11 bases between. The V gene's germline CDR1 is SGHNT and CDR2 YENEEA.

This chain uses TRBV4-1 with TRBJ2-7; D not certain. The germline V gene encodes CDR1 MGHRA and CDR2 YSYEKL. There are 13 residues in the CDR3. V dropped 0 bases and J dropped 3 bases, with 6 bases sitting between them. In nucleotides, the CDR3 is TGCGCCAGCAGCCAAGATGGCGGCTACGAGCAGTACTTC. Encoded protein: CASSQDGGYEQYF.

This clone was counted between two and nine times. The genes are TRBV7-3 and TRBJ2-5; D is perhaps TRBD1 (5 bases). CDR3 length equals 14 residues. Looked up from germline, CDR1 is SGHTA and CDR2 is FQGTGA. Trimming stripped 0 bases from V and 5 bases from J, with 10 bases between. CDR3 DNA sequence: TGTGCCAGCAGCTTAACAGGGGCGTCGGAGACCCAGTACTTC. This sequence encodes CASSLTGASETQYF.

This chain links TRBV9 with TRBJ1-3; no clear D. V lost 2 bases to trimming and J lost 0 bases, with 9 bases between them. Germline lookup yields CDR1 SGDLS and CDR2 YYNGEE. The CDR3 contains 15 residues. The CDR3 is CASSVDGHSGNTIYF. For the CDR3, the DNA is TGTGCCAGCAGCGTGGACGGGCACTCTGGAAACACCATATATTTT. Supplemented by reference TRBV9 and TRBJ1-3, the full variable domain reads DSGVTQTPKHLITATGQRVTLRCSPRSGDLSVYWYQQSLDQGLQFLIQYYNGEERAKGNILERFSAQQFPDLHSELNLSSLELGDSALYFCASSVDGHSGNTIYFGEGSWLTVV.

The V and J genes are TRBV2 and TRBJ1-5; D not certain. Germline values: CDR1 SNHLY, CDR2 FYNNEI. This CDR3 is built from 14 residues. Trimming pared 4 bases from V and 1 base from J, leaving 8 bases between. The CDR3 DNA is TGTGCCAGCAGTGTACGCGGGAGCAATCAGCCCCAGCATTTT. This sequence encodes CASSVRGSNQPQHF.

The chain combines TRBV9 with TRBJ2-3, with TRBD2 as a possible D gene (6 bases). CDR1 is SGDLS and CDR2 is YYNGEE in the germline V gene. The V and J ends lost 2 bases and 6 bases respectively, with 16 bases between them. This CDR3 has 15 residues. This chain's CDR3 is CASSVGPGAGDTQYF. CDR3 DNA sequence: TGTGCCAGCAGCGTTGGGCCTGGGGCGGGGGATACGCAGTATTTT. The whole variable domain, filled in from reference TRBV9 and TRBJ2-3, reads DSGVTQTPKHLITATGQRVTLRCSPRSGDLSVYWYQQSLDQGLQFLIQYYNGEERAKGNILERFSAQQFPDLHSELNLSSLELGDSALYFCASSVGPGAGDTQYFGPGTRLTVL.

The sample holds a few counts of this clone. The CDR3 region is CASSLEGANSPLHF. The DNA for the CDR3 is TGCGCCAGCAGCTTGGAAGGCGCTAATTCACCCCTCCACTTT. V usage is TRBV5-1 and J usage is TRBJ1-6; D gene uncertain. Trimming took 0 bases from V and 6 from J, leaving 7 bases between them. CDR1 and CDR2 from the germline V gene are SGHRS and YFSETQ. This CDR3 has 14 amino acids.

This rearrangement joins TRBV28 to TRBJ1-1; no clear D gene. This CDR3 region has 12 residues. V was shortened by 7 bases and J by 5 bases, with 11 bases between the two germline ends. CDR1 MDHEN and CDR2 SYDVKM come from the germline V gene. The CDR3: CASTLAGTEAFF. CDR3 DNA sequence: TGTGCCAGCACCCTCGCGGGAACTGAAGCTTTCTTT. The variable domain in full, completed from reference TRBV28 and TRBJ1-1, reads DVKVTQSSRYLVKRTGEKVFLECVQDMDHENMFWYRQDPGLGLRLIYFSYDVKMKEKGDIPEGYSVSREKKERFSLILESASTNQTSMYLCASTLAGTEAFFGQGTRLTVV.

The V call is TRBV5-8, the J call TRBJ2-7; D gene ambiguous. The V end was cut by 2 bases, the J end by 6 bases, with 12 bases between. This CDR3 contains 13 residues. CDR1 SGHTS and CDR2 YDEGEE come from the germline V gene. The CDR3 DNA reads TGTGCCAGCAGCTTAATTCCCGTCGGCGAGCAGTACTTC. Translated: CASSLIPVGEQYF.

The V call is TRBV29-1, the J call TRBJ2-7, with 8 bases aligning to TRBD1. V lost 7 bases and J lost 4; bases outside the gene matches: 9. CDR1 SQVTM and CDR2 ANQGSEA come from the germline V gene. The CDR3 consists of 13 residues. This CDR3 reads CSAQGASTYEQYF. CDR3 sequence (DNA): TGCAGCGCCCAGGGGGCGAGTACGTACGAGCAGTACTTC.

The chain couples TRBV18 to TRBJ2-7, with D maybe TRBD1 (6 bases). The CDR3 is 13 amino acids. CDR1 KGHSH and CDR2 LQKENI come from the germline V gene. Trimming took 5 bases from V and 2 from J, leaving 10 bases between them. CDR3 residues: CASSNRDTYEQYF. CDR3 nucleotide sequence: TGTGCCAGCTCAAACAGGGATACCTACGAGCAGTACTTC.

The chain couples TRBV5-4 to TRBJ1-2; 9 nucleotides agree with TRBD1. J was trimmed by 0 bases and V by 2 bases; bases with no gene match: 8. CDR1 and CDR2 from the germline V gene are SGHNT and YYREEE (reference sequence). This CDR3 has 17 residues. The CDR3 nucleotides are TGTGCCAGCAGCTTTTGGGACAGGGTTGTTTCTAACTATGGCTACACCTTC. It codes for CASSFWDRVVSNYGYTF.